A single sample is the source of the 10 T cell receptor beta chains below, sequenced in a study of blood T cell repertoires in COVID-19. The data were produced by immunoSEQ multiplex PCR, yet TCRdb's version contains in-frame clones alone and is incomplete. This sample carries about 120,000 clones, 85% to 90% of them seen once, and the ten largest clones take 28%. The sequenced sample was peripheral blood. These receptors were collected from a man between 65 and 85 years old with active or convalescent COVID-19.

This clone was seen just once. The chain employs TRBV28 and TRBJ1-3; D gene uncertain. The V gene lost 8 bases and the J gene lost 4 bases, with 12 bases spanning the gap. Germline-derived CDR1 and CDR2 are MDHEN and SYDVKM. CDR3 length: 13 residues. The CDR3 bases are TGTGCCAGCGTCTGGGCAGCAGGAAACACCATATATTTT. As protein: CASVWAAGNTIYF.

The genes are TRBV28 and TRBJ1-5; 9 bases match TRBD1. This CDR3 is built from 15 residues. J was trimmed by 4 bases and V by 7 bases; bases with no gene match: 8. CDR1 and CDR2 (germline): MDHEN, SYDVKM. CDR3: CASIKGTGSNQPQHF. CDR3 coding DNA: TGTGCCAGCATTAAAGGGACAGGGTCAAATCAGCCCCAGCATTTT.

This chain uses TRBV9 with TRBJ1-1; 9 bases map to TRBD1. This CDR3 comprises 15 residues. With 2 bases clipped from V and 1 base from J, the junction kept 3 bases outside the gene matches. Germline CDR1 and CDR2: SGDLS and YYNGEE. The CDR3 nucleotides read TGTGCCAGCAGCGTCGTACAGGGGGCGAACACTGAAGCTTTCTTT. Amino acid sequence: CASSVVQGANTEAFF.

This chain joins TRBV6-5 and TRBJ2-5; D remains unclear. This CDR3 has 15 amino acids. Per germline, CDR1 MNHEY and CDR2 SVGAGI. V lost 4 bases, J lost 4 bases, and 16 bases lay in between. The CDR3 DNA is TGTGCCAGCAGTTCCCTCACTAAGTCTTCAGAGACCCAGTACTTC. Its protein is CASSSLTKSSETQYF.

The chain combines TRBV5-1 with TRBJ2-1; 11 bases map to TRBD2. This CDR3 is 16 amino acids long. V lost 4 bases and J lost 4; bases outside the gene matches: 7. Germline assignment: CDR1 SGHRS and CDR2 YFSETQ. The DNA of the CDR3 is TGCGCCAGCAGCCCGGCGGGACTAGCGGCATACAATGAGCAGTTCTTC. It encodes CASSPAGLAAYNEQFF.

This sequence joins TRBV19 and TRBJ2-7; tentatively, D is TRBD1 (6 bases). The CDR3 loop spans 15 amino acids. The V end lost 6 bases, the J end lost 2 bases, and 17 bases lay between the germline ends. Germline loops: CDR1 LNHDA, CDR2 SQIVND (reference sequence). The CDR3 nucleotides read TGTGCCAGTAGGCCTAACAGGGAAAAAACCTACGAGCAGTACTTC. Its translation: CASRPNREKTYEQYF.

The genes are TRBV27 and TRBJ1-5; 11 positions agree with TRBD1. The junction had 11 bases not matched to a gene; V was cut back by 4 bases and J by 0 bases. CDR1 and CDR2 from the germline V gene are MNHEY and SMNVEV (reference sequence). This CDR3 contains 19 residues. The CDR3 sequence is CASSSTGTGGAYSNQPQHF. CDR3 nucleotides: TGTGCCAGCAGTTCAACCGGGACAGGGGGTGCTTATAGCAATCAGCCCCAGCATTTT.

This chain joins TRBV27 and TRBJ2-1; 10 positions agree with TRBD2. Trimming cost V 2 bases and J 6 bases; bases outside gene matches: 4. Germline lookup yields CDR1 MNHEY and CDR2 SMNVEV (reference sequence). The CDR3 consists of 15 residues. CDR3 DNA sequence: TGTGCCAGCAGTTTACGGCTAGCGGGAGTCAATGAGCAGTTCTTC. This sequence encodes CASSLRLAGVNEQFF.

This clone was observed a single time. The genes are TRBV9 and TRBJ2-7, with 9 bases lining up with TRBD1. The germline V gene has CDR1 SGDLS and CDR2 YYNGEE. The J segment lost 4 bases and the V segment lost 4 bases, leaving 6 bases of the junction unmatched. CDR3 size: 14 residues. CDR3 residues: CASSLGQGMYEQYF. DNA for the CDR3: TGTGCCAGCAGCCTCGGACAGGGGATGTACGAGCAGTACTTC.

The V and J genes are TRBV12-1 and TRBJ2-3; TRBD2 was called by the table and not checked on the DNA. TRBV12-1 constitutes a pseudogene. The CDR3 consists of 18 residues. DNA for the CDR3: TGTGCCAGCGTCCCGCTAGCGGGATTGGGGTGCGGCACAGATACGCAGTATTTT. Encoded protein: CASVPLAGLGCGTDTQYF.